The source of this T cell receptor beta chain is a study of early T cells in non-severe SARS-CoV-2 infection. Unique molecular identifiers were affixed to single, distinct cDNA molecules. One entry per CDR3 protein results from TCRdb running MiXCR on the 5' RACE reads. The table includes roughly 86,000 distinct CDR3 sequences, 5% to 6.5% detected once. Germline lookup yields CDR1 KGHSH and CDR2 LQKENI. The CDR3 is 14 residues long. Trimming left V 6 bases short and J 6 bases short, with 14 bases between. This clonotype was obtained from an adult who was a healthcare worker with PCR-confirmed SARS-CoV-2 infection or an uninfected control (not recorded which). This chain uses TRBV18 with TRBJ1-4; D gene unclear. The source material was whole blood. CDR3 in amino acids: CASSPARQDEKLFF. DNA for the CDR3: TGTGCCAGCTCCCCCGCCAGGCAAGATGAAAAACTGTTTTTT. The variable domain in full, completed from reference TRBV18 and TRBJ1-4, reads NAGVMQNPRHLVRRRGQEARLRCSPMKGHSHVYWYRQLPEEGLKFMVYLQKENIIDESGMPKERFSAEFPKEGPSILRIQQVVRGDSAAYFCASSPARQDEKLFFGSGTQLSVL.